A selection of T cell receptor beta chains follows, all from one sample in a study of cytomegalovirus exposure and HLA in healthy donors. Produced via immunoSEQ multiplex PCR; TCRdb's table is partial and in-frame only. The sample lists about 150,000 clones; approximately 89% were seen once. The sequenced sample consisted of PBMCs. These receptors all come from a man aged 18 to 35 in good health and CMV-seronegative. CDR3s include the opening cysteine and the closing phenylalanine or tryptophan. D genes are given only for firm matches.

>TRBD1|TRBV5-8
CASSLAWTGGSLNEKLFF
>.|TRBV27
CASSLKAGPSTDTQYF
>TRBD2|TRBV13
CASSFRGVASYEQYF
>TRBD1|TRBV10-1
CASSWGQGYEQFF
>.|TRBV4-1
CANSHPLRNSGNTIYF
>TRBD2|TRBV10-3
CAISEEASGDWKQYF
>.|TRBV11-2
CASSRDSSYEQYF
>TRBD1|TRBV19
CASTASIWDRDGYTF
>TRBD2|TRBV11-2
CASSVLAGGGDTQYF
>.|TRBV6-5
CASSYRSVSMNTEAFF
>TRBD1|TRBV19
CASWTGTGELFF
>TRBD2|TRBV27
CASGDGGSISYNEQFF
>TRBD2|TRBV19
CASSTRGSGRASETQYF
>.|TRBV12-5
CASGNRVVRGYTF
>TRBD1|TRBV5-1
CASSGQGTDTQYF
>.|TRBV28
CASSSGLNTEAFF
>.|TRBV5-1
CASSLATGNEQYF
>.|TRBV6-6
CASSSVLLYEQYF
>.|TRBV6-5
CASSYSAPGANTF
>.|TRBV6-5
CASSYSLDRSNTEAFF
>TRBD1|TRBV6-5
CASSRDRPGNTIYF
>.|TRBV12-5
CASGLASRSYNEQFF
>TRBD1|TRBV30
CAWSVLGGAGYTF
>.|TRBV30
CAWIRGARTEAFF
>.|TRBV11-2
CASSLDSEQFF
>TRBD1|TRBV5-1
CASSFGTGGFAEAFF
>TRBD2|TRBV14
CASSQEGSGSVNEQFF
>.|TRBV7-9
CASSLGENYEQYF
>TRBD2|TRBV13
CASSPRVRLAGGDEQFF
>TRBD1|TRBV5-1
CASSYYLDPTGPHEQFF
>.|TRBV2
CATSGSRVNTDTQYF
>TRBD2|TRBV9
CASTSGLAGGRETQYF
>.|TRBV7-9
CASSPQAGEQFF
>TRBD1|TRBV15
CATSRQGAATNEKLFF